This T cell receptor beta chain comes out of a study of T cell clonality in common variable immunodeficiency. Sequenced by immunoSEQ multiplex PCR; TCRdb stores in-frame clones only, minus some. Sampling found 9,500 to 15,000 clones, none seen once. This clone turned up a few times. As yet, its antigen is unknown. Coverage ceases 3 residues before the CDR3 finishes, and the germline J gene fills in the end. The V gene end was trimmed by 7 bases and the J gene end by 4 bases; junction bases not matched to a gene: 7. This CDR3 region has 14 residues. Germline lookup yields CDR1 LNHDA and CDR2 SQIVND (reference sequence). Notes on the study in general: Fewer deletions and N-nucleotide insertions were reportedly seen in common variable immunodeficiency TCR beta sequences. Patient heterogeneity in the CVID cohort limited correlations between repertoire features and clinical complications. CVID subjects shared fewer TCRbeta clones than healthy controls did.

Sequenced: peripheral blood mononuclear cells. The receptor was derived from a human donor with common variable immunodeficiency. The chain links TRBV19 to TRBJ1-1; TRBD1 matches at 9 bases. The part of the CDR3 DNA that was read is TGTGCCAGTACCCTACAGGGGGCTGCCACTGAA. Its protein product is CASTLQGAATE. In full, the CDR3 reads CASTLQGAATEAFF.